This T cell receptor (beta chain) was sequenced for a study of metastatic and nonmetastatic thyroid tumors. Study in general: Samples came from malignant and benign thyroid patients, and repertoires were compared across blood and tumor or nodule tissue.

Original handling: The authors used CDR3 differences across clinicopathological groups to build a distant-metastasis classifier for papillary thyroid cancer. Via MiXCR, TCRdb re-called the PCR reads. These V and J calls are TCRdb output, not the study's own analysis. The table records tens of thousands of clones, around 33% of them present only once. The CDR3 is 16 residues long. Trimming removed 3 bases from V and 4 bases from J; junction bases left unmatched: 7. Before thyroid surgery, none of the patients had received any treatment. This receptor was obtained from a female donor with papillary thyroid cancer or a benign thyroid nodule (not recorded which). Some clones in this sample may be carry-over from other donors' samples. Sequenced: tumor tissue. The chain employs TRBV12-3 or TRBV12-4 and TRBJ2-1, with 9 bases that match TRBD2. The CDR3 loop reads CASSFEGSGRYNEQFF. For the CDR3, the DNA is TGTGCCAGCAGTTTCGAGGGGAGCGGGAGGTACAATGAGCAGTTCTTC.